These 15 T cell receptor beta chains were all obtained from the same sample, sequenced in a study of beta chain features in type 1 diabetes. Investigators reverse transcribed all isolated RNA, so they sequenced expressed TCRB transcripts. Sequencing was performed with immunoSEQ multiplex PCR; in TCRdb, only in-frame clones are kept and a portion is missing. Here the sample spans 150,000 to 190,000 clones, around a tenth being singletons. Broader study findings: All four CD4+ subsets from Type 1 diabetes patients carried moderately but significantly shorter TCRB CDR3s.

Antigens of these TCRs are unknown. Sequencing was done on a sample of central memory CD4+ T cells from blood. The receptors were sampled from a man under 40 with type 1 diabetes.

This clone was seen more than once but under ten times. The rearrangement joins TRBV9 to TRBJ2-5, with D perhaps matching TRBD2 (6 bases). V shed 3 bases and J shed 4 bases, with 16 bases lying between them. CDR1 is SGDLS and CDR2 is YYNGEE in the germline V gene. This CDR3 spans 15 amino acids. This CDR3 reads CASSALGGIGETQYF. The CDR3 coding sequence is TGTGCCAGCAGCGCCCTGGGCGGGATCGGAGAGACCCAGTACTTC.

The chain combines TRBV5-4 with TRBJ2-3; 9 nucleotides line up with TRBD2. CDR1 SGHNT and CDR2 YYREEE come from the germline V gene (reference sequence). The CDR3 consists of 16 residues. Losses at the gene ends were 0 bases for V and 3 bases for J; bases not matched to a gene: 5. CDR3 sequence reads: CASSLGRLAGTDTQYF. The CDR3 DNA is TGTGCCAGCAGCTTGGGCCGGCTAGCGGGAACAGATACGCAGTATTTT.

The sample holds a few counts of this clone. V is TRBV28 and J is TRBJ1-1; TRBD1 matches 7 bases. Losses at the gene ends were 4 bases for V and 7 bases for J; bases not matched to a gene: 9. This CDR3 contains 14 residues. Germline CDR1 MDHEN, CDR2 SYDVKM. The CDR3 DNA is TGTGCCAGCAGTTCAGATGACAGGGCGCGTGAAGCTTTCTTT. Its protein is CASSSDDRAREAFF.

The chain employs TRBV20-1 and TRBJ1-2; D remains unclear. Germline V CDR1 and CDR2: DFQATT, SNEGSKA (reference sequence). V dropped 0 bases and J dropped 10 bases, with 9 bases sitting between them. This CDR3 is built from 11 residues. The CDR3 coding sequence is TGCAGTGCTAGAGATGTACACACCTACACCTTC. Translation: CSARDVHTYTF.

The V gene is TRBV28, the J gene TRBJ2-3, with D maybe TRBD2 (6 bases). Trimming shortened V by 7 bases and J by 0 bases, and 17 bases separated the two germline ends. Germline values: CDR1 MDHEN, CDR2 SYDVKM. This CDR3 spans 16 amino acids. CDR3 sequence: CASTLGGAVSTDTQYF. The CDR3 DNA is TGTGCCAGCACCCTCGGGGGAGCCGTCAGCACAGATACGCAGTATTTT. The full variable domain, in which reference TRBV28 and TRBJ2-3 provide the parts outside the CDR3, is DVKVTQSSRYLVKRTGEKVFLECVQDMDHENMFWYRQDPGLGLRLIYFSYDVKMKEKGDIPEGYSVSREKKERFSLILESASTNQTSMYLCASTLGGAVSTDTQYFGPGTRLTVL.

The chain employs TRBV27 and TRBJ1-1; possibly TRBD1 for D (6 bases). The CDR3 sequence is 15 residues long. Germline CDR1 is MNHEY and CDR2 is SMNVEV (reference sequence). V was clipped by 3 bases and J by 0 bases, with 11 bases between them. The CDR3 loop reads CASSFDRSMNTEAFF. CDR3 DNA: TGTGCCAGCAGTTTTGACAGGTCCATGAACACTGAAGCTTTCTTT.

This clone was counted only a few times. In DNA, the CDR3 is TGTGCCAGCAGTGGCCAGGGTAATGAAAAACTGTTTTTT. Protein product: CASSGQGNEKLFF. V and J are TRBV2 and TRBJ1-4, with D perhaps TRBD1 (5 bases). The germline V and J ends were trimmed by 4 bases and 4 bases, with 7 bases remaining between them. Per the germline V gene, CDR1 is SNHLY and CDR2 is FYNNEI. The CDR3 length is 13 residues.

The chain's CDR3 is CASRELAGGRDTQYF. The CDR3 nucleotides read TGTGCCAGCCGAGAACTAGCGGGAGGGCGTGATACGCAGTATTTT. This chain connects TRBV2 to TRBJ2-3; 13 bases are shared with TRBD2. CDR1 and CDR2 from the germline V gene are SNHLY and FYNNEI. V shed 8 bases, J shed 6 bases, and the junction held 8 bases outside the gene matches. CDR3 size: 15 residues. The full variable domain, with the rest looked up from reference TRBV2 and TRBJ2-3, is EPEVTQTPSHQVTQMGQEVILRCVPISNHLYFYWYRQILGQKVEFLVSFYNNEISEKSEIFDDQFSVERPDGSNFTLKIRSTKLEDSAMYFCASRELAGGRDTQYFGPGTRLTVL.

V usage is TRBV12-5 and J usage is TRBJ2-1; 10 positions agree with TRBD2. The CDR3 length is 14 residues. Looked up from germline, CDR1 is LGHNT and CDR2 is FRNRAP. Trimming took 1 base from V and 9 from J; bases not matched to a gene: 3. The CDR3 DNA is TGTGCTAGTGGTTTGGAGACTAGCGGGCGTGAGCAGTTCTTC. It translates to CASGLETSGREQFF. The complete variable domain, with remaining parts taken from reference TRBV12-5 and TRBJ2-1, reads DARVTQTPRHKVTEMGQEVTMRCQPILGHNTVFWYRQTMMQGLELLAYFRNRAPLDDSGMPKDRFSAEMPDATLATLKIQPSEPRDSAVYFCASGLETSGREQFFGPGTRLTVL.

The J gene is TRBJ1-2, the V gene TRBV28; D not certain. The ends were cut back, 1 base at V and 0 bases at J, with 3 bases in the middle. Germline CDR1 reads MDHEN; CDR2 reads SYDVKM. There are 13 residues in the CDR3. The CDR3 sequence: CASSLSSNYGYTF. The CDR3 DNA reads TGTGCCAGCAGTTTATCATCTAACTATGGCTACACCTTC.

This chain uses TRBV2 with TRBJ1-5, with D tentatively TRBD1 (6 bases). Germline CDR1 is SNHLY and CDR2 is FYNNEI. V lost 8 bases to trimming and J lost 2 bases, with 16 bases between them. This CDR3 region has 15 residues. The CDR3 nucleotides read TGTGCCAGCGGCCTGAACGCAGGGGGCAATCAGCCCCAGCATTTT. Translated, it gives CASGLNAGGNQPQHF. The full variable domain, in which reference TRBV2 and TRBJ1-5 provide the parts outside the CDR3, is EPEVTQTPSHQVTQMGQEVILRCVPISNHLYFYWYRQILGQKVEFLVSFYNNEISEKSEIFDDQFSVERPDGSNFTLKIRSTKLEDSAMYFCASGLNAGGNQPQHFGDGTRLSIL.

This clone was found a few times. CDR3 DNA sequence: TGTGCCAGCTCACCCGGGACTAGCGGGGGAACTACAGATACGCAGTATTTT. It codes for CASSPGTSGGTTDTQYF. This sequence joins TRBV18 and TRBJ2-3; 14 bases are shared with TRBD2. This CDR3 region has 17 residues. The trim removed 3 bases at V and 3 bases at J, leaving 5 bases unmatched. CDR1 is KGHSH, CDR2 LQKENI, per germline.

This clone has just a few counts. The chain links TRBV15 to TRBJ2-5; D gene ambiguous. CDR1 is LNHNV and CDR2 is YYDKDF in the germline V gene (reference sequence). Trimming cost V 5 bases and J 5 bases, with 9 bases left between them. The CDR3 is 12 residues long. The CDR3 region has the DNA TGTGCCACCAGCTTCTCGTCTGAGACCCAGTACTTC. It encodes CATSFSSETQYF.

A word on this clone: Compared with germline, one end of the junction differs, possibly owing to a read error. V is TRBV6-1 and J is TRBJ1-5; D remains unclear. The length of the CDR3 is 12 residues. Looked up from germline, CDR1 is MNHNS and CDR2 is SASEGT. The CDR3 loop reads CASSVVGQAQHF. Here the CDR3 DNA reads TGTGCCAGCAGTGTCGTCGGTCAGGCCCAGCATTTT.

The gene calls are TRBV2 and TRBJ2-1; 7 bases fit TRBD2. This CDR3 is 14 amino acids long. Germline trimming cut 3 bases from V and 9 bases from J; bases unmatched to any gene: 8. CDR1 and CDR2 from the germline V gene are SNHLY and FYNNEI. CDR3 residues: CASSDDSGFGEQFF. CDR3 DNA: TGTGCCAGCAGTGATGATAGCGGGTTCGGTGAGCAGTTCTTC.